One and the same sample provided the 25 T cell receptor beta chains below, sequenced in a study of blood T cell repertoires in COVID-19. TCRdb's table, derived via immunoSEQ multiplex PCR, lists solely in-frame clones and lacks some. The table lists some 150,000 clones, roughly 83% of them singletons. The sequencing sample was made of PBMCs or T cells enriched from blood (not recorded which). These receptors came from a woman between 45 and 60 years old who had recovered from COVID-19.

The V and J genes are TRBV5-4 and TRBJ1-5; 8 bases fit TRBD1. The CDR3 covers 17 residues. The V segment lost 0 bases and the J segment 2 bases; nucleotides outside the gene matches: 7. Germline CDR1 and CDR2: SGHNT and YYREEE (reference sequence). The CDR3 sequence: CASSLASGGACNQPQHF. The CDR3 DNA reads TGTGCCAGCAGCTTGGCGTCAGGGGGCGCCTGCAATCAGCCCCAGCATTTT. Combining the CDR3 with reference TRBV5-4 and TRBJ1-5 gives the whole variable domain ETGVTQSPTHLIKTRGQQVTLRCSSQSGHNTVSWYQQALGQGPQFIFQYYREEENGRGNFPPRFSGLQFPNYSSELNVNALELDDSALYLCASSLASGGACNQPQHFGDGTRLSIL.

The V gene is TRBV5-1, the J gene TRBJ2-7, with 7 positions matching TRBD1. The CDR3 covers 14 residues. Germline trimming cut 10 bases from V and 3 bases from J; bases unmatched to any gene: 13. Germline CDR1 reads SGHRS; CDR2 reads YFSETQ. The CDR3 nucleotides read TGCGCCGGAAAGGGGGCGCTGGGTGGCTACGAGCAGTACGTC. Residues: CAGKGALGGYEQYV.

The rearrangement joins TRBV30 to TRBJ1-2, with 7 positions matching TRBD1. From germline, CDR1 is GTSNPN and CDR2 SVGIG (reference sequence). With 4 bases clipped from V and 3 bases from J, the junction kept 5 bases outside the gene matches. There are 13 residues in the CDR3. The CDR3: CAWTGQVDYGYTF. The CDR3 region has the DNA TGTGCCTGGACTGGACAGGTTGACTATGGCTACACCTTC.

V usage is TRBV28 and J usage is TRBJ2-3; D is unclear. Trimming stripped 11 bases from V and 1 base from J, with 10 bases between. CDR3 size: 12 residues. Germline V CDR1 and CDR2: MDHEN, SYDVKM. The CDR3 spells CAAAYRTDTQYF. DNA of the CDR3: TGTGCCGCGGCGTATCGCACAGATACGCAGTATTTT. The full variable domain, completed using reference TRBV28 and TRBJ2-3, is DVKVTQSSRYLVKRTGEKVFLECVQDMDHENMFWYRQDPGLGLRLIYFSYDVKMKEKGDIPEGYSVSREKKERFSLILESASTNQTSMYLCAAAYRTDTQYFGPGTRLTVL.

The gene calls are TRBV3-1 (or the pseudogene TRBV3-2) and TRBJ1-3; D is perhaps TRBD1 (5 bases). CDR1 and CDR2 (germline): LGHDT, YNNKEL (reference sequence). CDR3 size: 11 residues. Trimming stripped 5 bases from V and 15 bases from J, with 14 bases between. The chain's CDR3 is CASSSRGVRYF. The DNA of the CDR3 is TGTGCCAGCAGCTCCCGGGGGGTAAGATATTTT.

This clone was detected only once. This rearrangement joins TRBV5-6 to TRBJ2-1; D possibly corresponds to TRBD2 (6 bases). The CDR3 covers 15 residues. The germline V and J ends were trimmed by 4 bases and 5 bases, with 16 bases remaining between them. The germline CDR1 and CDR2 sequences are SGHDT and YYEEEE. This CDR3 reads CASSPRRGPDNEQFF. The CDR3 DNA reads TGTGCCAGCAGCCCACGGAGGGGCCCGGACAATGAGCAGTTCTTC. Supplemented by reference TRBV5-6 and TRBJ2-1, the full variable domain reads DAGVTQSPTHLIKTRGQQVTLRCSPKSGHDTVSWYQQALGQGPQFIFQYYEEEERQRGNFPDRFSGHQFPNYSSELNVNALLLGDSALYLCASSPRRGPDNEQFFGPGTRLTVL.

V is TRBV10-3 and J is TRBJ2-7; no firm D call. Trimming took 5 bases from V and 0 from J, leaving 11 bases between them. The CDR3 covers 14 residues. Germline CDR1 reads ENHRY; CDR2 reads SYGVKD. Written as DNA, the CDR3 is TGTGCCATCAGTCGTCCGGAGAACTCCTACGAGCAGTACGTC. Its protein product is CAISRPENSYEQYV.

This clone turned up a few times. The DNA of the CDR3 is TGTGCCAGCAGTGAAAAGGGGGCGTGGGAGCAGTACGTC. Its translation: CASSEKGAWEQYV. The J gene is TRBJ2-7, the V gene TRBV2; 7 bases fit TRBD1. The CDR3 is 13 amino acids. CDR1 and CDR2 from the germline V gene are SNHLY and FYNNEI. V shed 2 bases and J 7 bases; nucleotides not matched to a gene: 5.

This sequence joins TRBV5-4 and TRBJ2-7, with 10 bases matching TRBD2. The CDR3 length is 14 residues. Germline lookup yields CDR1 SGHNT and CDR2 YYREEE (reference sequence). With V trimmed by 3 bases and J by 3 bases, 3 bases remained unmatched. The CDR3 sequence: CASSSSGRVYEQYV. In nucleotides, the CDR3 is TGTGCCAGCAGCTCGAGCGGGAGGGTCTACGAGCAGTACGTC.

This chain links TRBV5-1 with TRBJ1-2; TRBD1 might be the D (6 bases). The V gene's germline CDR1 is SGHRS and CDR2 YFSETQ. The V end lost 0 bases, the J end lost 5 bases, and 17 bases lay between the germline ends. This CDR3 region has 16 residues. DNA for the CDR3: TGCGCCAGCAGCTTGGGACAGGCGTCCTCCGGGTATGGCTACACCTTC. Protein sequence: CASSLGQASSGYGYTF.

DNA of the CDR3: TGTGCCAGCAGCCACAGGGCACTACTGCGGAATGAGCAGTTCTTC. Amino acids: CASSHRALLRNEQFF. The chain joins TRBV11-3 to TRBJ2-1, with TRBD1 as a possible D gene (6 bases). Germline CDR1 SGHNT, CDR2 YENEEA. The CDR3 consists of 15 residues. V lost 5 bases and J 7 bases, leaving 18 bases between the germline ends.

This chain uses TRBV7-2 with TRBJ1-1, with 7 nucleotides matching TRBD1. Germline assignment: CDR1 SGHTA and CDR2 FQGNSA. There are 14 residues in the CDR3. The V segment lost 5 bases and the J segment 2 bases; nucleotides outside the gene matches: 5. The CDR3 DNA is TGTGCCAGCAGCCACGGACAGGCCAACACTGAAGCTTTCTTT. It is translated as CASSHGQANTEAFF.

This sequence joins TRBV6-5 and TRBJ1-2; D perhaps matches TRBD1 (5 bases). The germline V gene encodes CDR1 MNHEY and CDR2 SVGAGI. CDR3 length: 13 residues. The V and J ends lost 5 bases and 8 bases respectively, with 15 bases between them. The CDR3 region has the DNA TGTGCCAGCAGTACGGACACCCTGAGGGGCTACACCTTC. The encoded protein is CASSTDTLRGYTF.

The CDR3 nucleotides are TGTGCCAGCAGCCAGGCGGCCCTTAATCAGCCCCAGCATTTT. It is translated as CASSQAALNQPQHF. The chain recombines TRBV3-1 (or the pseudogene TRBV3-2) with TRBJ1-5; D remains unclear. The CDR3 sequence is 14 residues long. Germline loops: CDR1 LGHDT, CDR2 YNNKEL (reference sequence). V was pared by 3 bases and J by 4 bases, with 10 bases between.

The chain couples TRBV28 to TRBJ2-5, with D maybe TRBD2 (5 bases). Germline CDR1 reads MDHEN; CDR2 reads SYDVKM. There are 12 residues in the CDR3. The ends were cut back, 4 bases at V and 9 bases at J, with 12 bases in the middle. CDR3: CASSSGDVPQYF. The CDR3 DNA is TGTGCCAGCAGTTCCGGGGATGTGCCCCAGTACTTC.

This chain uses TRBV12-3 or TRBV12-4 with TRBJ2-2; the match to TRBD2 covers 8 bases. This CDR3 region has 13 residues. After removal of 11 bases from V and 4 bases from J, the junction contained 6 bases not matched to a gene. The DNA of the CDR3 is TGTGCCGGGGCCCGGGAGGGCACCGGGGAGCTGTTTTTT. Translating gives CAGAREGTGELFF.

V usage is TRBV7-9 and J usage is TRBJ1-6; no clear D gene. Trimming took off 1 base at V and 7 bases at J, with 8 bases between the two ends. CDR3 size: 14 residues. CDR1 SEHNR and CDR2 FQNEAQ come from the germline V gene (reference sequence). CDR3 in DNA: TGTGCCAGCAGCTTAGAAACAGCCAATTCACCCCTCCACTTT. Protein sequence: CASSLETANSPLHF.

J is TRBJ1-2 and V is TRBV28; D is possibly TRBD1 (5 bases). Germline V lookup: CDR1 MDHEN, CDR2 SYDVKM. The V end lost 11 bases, the J end lost 0 bases, and 10 bases lay between the germline ends. This CDR3 has 12 residues. CDR3 residues: CAATEANYGYTF. CDR3 in DNA: TGTGCCGCGACAGAAGCTAACTATGGCTACACCTTC.

V is TRBV7-2 and J is TRBJ2-5, with D tentatively TRBD2 (6 bases). The germline gives CDR1 SGHTA, CDR2 FQGNSA. The CDR3 has 13 amino acids. V lost 6 bases and J 5 bases, leaving 13 bases between the germline ends. In nucleotides, the CDR3 is TGTGCCAGCAGTGTGGGGGGTCAGGAGACCCAGTACTTC. Protein product: CASSVGGQETQYF.

This clone was recorded a few times. The chain carries TRBV9 and TRBJ2-5, with TRBD2 matching 14 bases. CDR1 is SGDLS, CDR2 YYNGEE, per germline. With 4 bases clipped from V and 5 bases from J, the junction kept 4 bases outside the gene matches. CDR3 size: 15 residues. The CDR3 DNA reads TGTGCCAGCAGCTTACGGACTAGCGGGGGGGAGACCCAGTACTTC. Encoded protein: CASSLRTSGGETQYF.

The chain links TRBV7-3 to TRBJ2-7; TRBD1 matches at 7 bases. J gave up 0 bases and V 5 bases, and 13 bases lay outside the gene matches. In germline, CDR1 is SGHTA, CDR2 FQGTGA. CDR3 length: 17 residues. In nucleotides, the CDR3 is TGTGCCAGCAGCCAACCGACAGGGACCAGGAACTCCTACGAGCAGTACGTC. Its protein product is CASSQPTGTRNSYEQYV.

The genes are TRBV7-8 and TRBJ1-2; 8 nucleotides agree with TRBD1. The CDR3 spans 14 residues. J lost 5 bases, V lost 5 bases, and 7 bases had no gene match. Germline CDR1 reads SGHVS; CDR2 reads FQNEAQ. The CDR3 bases are TGTGCCAGCAGCCTAAGGACAGGGATTTATGGCTACACCTTC. Protein sequence: CASSLRTGIYGYTF.

The CDR3 DNA follows: TGTGCCAGCAGCCTTAGCGGGGGGCAGGCAGATACGCAGTATTTT. This encodes CASSLSGGQADTQYF. The J gene is TRBJ2-3, the V gene TRBV7-2; 10 positions match TRBD2. The ends lost 5 bases at V and 4 bases at J; junction bases unmatched: 6. CDR3 length: 15 amino acids. The germline V gene has CDR1 SGHTA and CDR2 FQGNSA.

This clone was counted a few times. The CDR3 DNA follows: TGTGCCAGCAGCTTAGCCGGCGGGGGGGCTCGGTCCCAGTACTTC. This codes for CASSLAGGGARSQYF. This chain joins TRBV7-2 and TRBJ2-5; 9 nucleotides align to TRBD2. The CDR3 totals 15 residues. The germline V gene encodes CDR1 SGHTA and CDR2 FQGNSA. V lost 0 bases, J lost 9 bases, and 8 bases stayed unmatched. The whole variable domain, remainder taken from reference TRBV7-2 and TRBJ2-5, is GAGVSQSPSNKVTEKGKDVELRCDPISGHTALYWYRQSLGQGLEFLIYFQGNSAPDKSGLPSDRFSAERTGGSVSTLTIQRTQQEDSAVYLCASSLAGGGARSQYFGPGTRLLVL.

The chain joins TRBV7-9 to TRBJ2-3, with TRBD2 matching over 8 bases. V was pared by 1 base and J by 1 base, with 7 bases of the junction left unmatched. The CDR3 is made up of 17 amino acids. Germline lookup yields CDR1 SEHNR and CDR2 FQNEAQ (reference sequence). The CDR3 reads CASSLGRAGARTDTQYF. The CDR3 nucleotides read TGTGCCAGCAGCTTAGGTAGAGCGGGGGCCCGCACAGATACGCAGTATTTT. The full variable domain, its missing parts supplied by reference TRBV7-9 and TRBJ2-3, is DTGVSQNPRHKITKRGQNVTFRCDPISEHNRLYWYRQTLGQGPEFLTYFQNEAQLEKSRLLSDRFSAERPKGSFSTLEIQRTEQGDSAMYLCASSLGRAGARTDTQYFGPGTRLTVL.